The sequence of this T cell receptor (beta chain) was determined in a study of shared clonotypes between healthy human individuals. V shed 3 bases and J shed 1 base, with 10 bases lying between them. Germline CDR1 SNHLY, CDR2 FYNNEI. The CDR3 consists of 14 residues. It was at deep level that the assay was run. Clones were sequenced by immunoSEQ multiplex PCR, and TCRdb holds only the in-frame ones, with some missing. Counted here are roughly 1.4 million clones, around 98.5% occurring once; the ten biggest clones make up approximately 0.4%. In the case of this clone: The antigen is not known.

General study points: Shared clonotypes: 4.5% to 6% naive CD4, under 4% naive CD8, over 2% memory CD4, around 0.4% memory CD8. The represented genetic and exposure-history diversity was limited by the small number of donors. In contrast to clonotypes shared by all four donors, non-shared clonotypes had lower generation probabilities.

The chain couples TRBV2 to TRBJ2-7; D perhaps matches TRBD2 (6 bases). The clonotype was recovered from a man aged 25-40 years in good health. The sample was naive CD4+ T cells sorted from blood. Noted subset: CD45RA+ positively selected. The CDR3 sequence is CASSDGRGSYEQYF. DNA for the CDR3: TGTGCCAGCAGTGATGGGCGGGGATCCTACGAGCAGTACTTC.